This TCR beta chain derives from a study of blood T cell repertoires in COVID-19. Study summary: PBMCs, B-cell-depleted T cells, or T cells provided the cDNA or gDNA that made up the material.

Enrollment of patients from Seattle took place during active infection, with longitudinal follow-up. V was pared by 1 base and J by 1 base, with 15 bases of the junction left unmatched. Germline CDR1 reads GTSNPN; CDR2 reads SVGIG (reference sequence). The CDR3 contains 19 residues. Repertoires were generated with immunoSEQ multiplex PCR, while TCRdb's copy carries only in-frame clones and drops some. Of about 310,000 clones listed, 90% are singletons. The source material was peripheral blood. This clonotype originated in a woman in her forties with COVID-19, enrolled during active disease. V usage is TRBV30 and J usage is TRBJ1-5, with 8 bases lining up with TRBD1. DNA of the CDR3: TGTGCCTGGAGTGCCGACCGTCGGACAGGGCGCGCGAGCAATCAGCCCCAGCATTTT. Translated, it gives CAWSADRRTGRASNQPQHF.